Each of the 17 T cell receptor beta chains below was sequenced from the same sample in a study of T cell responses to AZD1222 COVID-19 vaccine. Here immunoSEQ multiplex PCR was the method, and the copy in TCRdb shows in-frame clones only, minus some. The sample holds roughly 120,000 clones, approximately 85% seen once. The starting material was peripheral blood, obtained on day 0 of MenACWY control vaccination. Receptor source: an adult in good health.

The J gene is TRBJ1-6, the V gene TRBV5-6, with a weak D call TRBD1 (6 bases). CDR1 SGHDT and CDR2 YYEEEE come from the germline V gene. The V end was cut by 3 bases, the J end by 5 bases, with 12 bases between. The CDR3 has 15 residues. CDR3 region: CASSSLTGDNSPLHF. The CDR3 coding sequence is TGTGCCAGCAGCTCCCTGACAGGTGATAATTCACCCCTCCACTTT.

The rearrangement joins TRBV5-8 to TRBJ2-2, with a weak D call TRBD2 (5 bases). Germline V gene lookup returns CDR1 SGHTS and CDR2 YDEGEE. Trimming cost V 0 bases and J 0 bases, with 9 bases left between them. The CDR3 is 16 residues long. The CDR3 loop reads CASSLVRGTNTGELFF. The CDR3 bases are TGTGCCAGCAGCTTGGTTCGGGGAACGAACACCGGGGAGCTGTTTTTT. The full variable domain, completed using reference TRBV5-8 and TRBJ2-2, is EAGVTQSPTHLIKTRGQQATLRCSPISGHTSVYWYQQALGLGLQFLLWYDEGEERNRGNFPPRFSGRQFPNYSSELNVNALELEDSALYLCASSLVRGTNTGELFFGEGSRLTVL.

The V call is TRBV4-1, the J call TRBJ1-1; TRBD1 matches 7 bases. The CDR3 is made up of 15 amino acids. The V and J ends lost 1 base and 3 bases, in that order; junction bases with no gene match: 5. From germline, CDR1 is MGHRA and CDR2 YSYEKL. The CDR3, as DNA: TGCGCCAGCAGCCAAGGGCAGGGGGGGGACACTGAAGCTTTCTTT. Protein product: CASSQGQGGDTEAFF.

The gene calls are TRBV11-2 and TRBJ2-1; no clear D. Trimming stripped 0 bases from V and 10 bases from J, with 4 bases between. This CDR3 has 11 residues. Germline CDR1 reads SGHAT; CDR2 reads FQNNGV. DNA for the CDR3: TGTGCCAGCAGCTTAGAAGGCGAGCAGTTCTTC. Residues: CASSLEGEQFF.

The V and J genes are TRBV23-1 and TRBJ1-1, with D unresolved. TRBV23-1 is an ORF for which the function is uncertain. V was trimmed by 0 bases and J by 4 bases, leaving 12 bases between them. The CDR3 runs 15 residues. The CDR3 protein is CASSQSSGEGTEAFF. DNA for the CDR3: TGCGCCAGCAGTCAATCATCCGGGGAGGGCACTGAAGCTTTCTTT.

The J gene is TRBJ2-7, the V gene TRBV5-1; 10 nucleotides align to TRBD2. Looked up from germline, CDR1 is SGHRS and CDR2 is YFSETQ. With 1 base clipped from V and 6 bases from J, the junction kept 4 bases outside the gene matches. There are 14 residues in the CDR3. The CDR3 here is CASSLSGGASEQYF. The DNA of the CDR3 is TGCGCCAGCAGCTTGAGCGGGGGGGCCTCCGAGCAGTACTTC.

The CDR3 spells CASSIGPGHGYEQYF. CDR3 coding DNA: TGTGCCAGTAGTATAGGTCCGGGGCATGGATACGAGCAGTACTTC. The chain combines TRBV19 with TRBJ2-7; D could derive from TRBD1 or TRBD2 (5 bases each). Germline V gives CDR1 LNHDA, CDR2 SQIVND (reference sequence). The length of the CDR3 is 15 residues. The V and J ends lost 1 base and 4 bases respectively, with 14 bases between them. The variable domain in full, with the rest retrieved from reference TRBV19 and TRBJ2-7, is DGGITQSPKYLFRKEGQNVTLSCEQNLNHDAMYWYRQDPGQGLRLIYYSQIVNDFQKGDIAEGYSVSREKKESFPLTVTSAQKNPTAFYLCASSIGPGHGYEQYFGPGTRLTVT.

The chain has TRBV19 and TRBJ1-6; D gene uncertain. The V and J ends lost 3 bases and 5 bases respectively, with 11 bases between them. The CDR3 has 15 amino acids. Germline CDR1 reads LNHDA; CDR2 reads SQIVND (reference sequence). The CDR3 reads CASSIATGNNSPLHF. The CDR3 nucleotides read TGTGCCAGTAGTATCGCCACGGGGAATAATTCACCCCTCCACTTT.

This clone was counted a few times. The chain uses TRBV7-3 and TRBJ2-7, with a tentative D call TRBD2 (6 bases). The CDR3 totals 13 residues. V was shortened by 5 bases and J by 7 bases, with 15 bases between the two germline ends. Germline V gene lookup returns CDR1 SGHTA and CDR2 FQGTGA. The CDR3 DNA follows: TGTGCCAGCAGCCCCGGGACTGCCTCTGAGCAGTACTTC. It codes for CASSPGTASEQYF. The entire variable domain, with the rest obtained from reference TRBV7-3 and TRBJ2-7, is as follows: GAGVSQTPSNKVTEKGKYVELRCDPISGHTALYWYRQSLGQGPEFLIYFQGTGAADDSGLPNDRFFAVRPEGSVSTLKIQRTERGDSAVYLCASSPGTASEQYFGPGTRLTVT.

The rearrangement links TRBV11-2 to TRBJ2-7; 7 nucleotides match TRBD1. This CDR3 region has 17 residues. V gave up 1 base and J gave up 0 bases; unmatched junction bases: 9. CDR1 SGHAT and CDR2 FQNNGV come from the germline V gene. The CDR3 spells CASSLVSGGPNSYEQYF. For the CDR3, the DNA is TGTGCCAGCAGCTTAGTGTCAGGGGGTCCCAACTCCTACGAGCAGTACTTC.

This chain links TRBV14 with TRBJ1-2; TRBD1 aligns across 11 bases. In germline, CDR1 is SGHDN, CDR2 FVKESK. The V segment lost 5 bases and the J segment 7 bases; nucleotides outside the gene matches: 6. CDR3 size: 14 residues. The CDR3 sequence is CASSAGQGEGGYTF. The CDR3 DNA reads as TGTGCCAGCAGCGCGGGACAGGGGGAAGGTGGCTACACCTTC.

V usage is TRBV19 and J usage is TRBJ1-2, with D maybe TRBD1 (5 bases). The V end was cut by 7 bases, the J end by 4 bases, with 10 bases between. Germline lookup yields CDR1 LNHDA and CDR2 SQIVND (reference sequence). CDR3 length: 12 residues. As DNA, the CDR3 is TGTGCCAGTAAGATGGGGGGCTATGGCTACACCTTC. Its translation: CASKMGGYGYTF.

The CDR3 region has the DNA TGTGCCAGCAGCTTAGGGGCCAGGAGAGAGACCCAGTACTTC. This encodes CASSLGARRETQYF. The chain joins TRBV7-2 to TRBJ2-5; D gene uncertain. The CDR3 is 14 residues long. Looked up from germline, CDR1 is SGHTA and CDR2 is FQGNSA. V was pared by 1 base and J by 4 bases, with 10 bases between. Combining the CDR3 with reference TRBV7-2 and TRBJ2-5 gives the whole variable domain GAGVSQSPSNKVTEKGKDVELRCDPISGHTALYWYRQSLGQGLEFLIYFQGNSAPDKSGLPSDRFSAERTGGSVSTLTIQRTQQEDSAVYLCASSLGARRETQYFGPGTRLLVL.

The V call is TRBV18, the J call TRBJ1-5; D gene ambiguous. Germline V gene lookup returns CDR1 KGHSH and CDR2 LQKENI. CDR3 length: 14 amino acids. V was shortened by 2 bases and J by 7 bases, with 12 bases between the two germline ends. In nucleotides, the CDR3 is TGTGCCAGCTCACCAGAGCAAACGGGACAGCCCCAGCATTTT. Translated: CASSPEQTGQPQHF.

CDR3 residues: CASSPIPGEAFF. Written as DNA, the CDR3 is TGCGCCAGCAGCCCCATTCCGGGCGAAGCTTTCTTT. The genes are TRBV5-1 and TRBJ1-1, with D hard to call. V lost 4 bases, J lost 8 bases, and 12 bases lay in between. Germline assignment: CDR1 SGHRS and CDR2 YFSETQ. This CDR3 has 12 amino acids.

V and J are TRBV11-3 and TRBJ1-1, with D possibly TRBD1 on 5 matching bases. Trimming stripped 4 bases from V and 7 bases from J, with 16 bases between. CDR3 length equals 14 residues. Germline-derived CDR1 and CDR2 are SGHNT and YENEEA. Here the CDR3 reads CASSSQPSGGEAFF. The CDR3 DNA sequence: TGTGCCAGCAGCTCTCAGCCTTCCGGGGGTGAAGCTTTCTTT.

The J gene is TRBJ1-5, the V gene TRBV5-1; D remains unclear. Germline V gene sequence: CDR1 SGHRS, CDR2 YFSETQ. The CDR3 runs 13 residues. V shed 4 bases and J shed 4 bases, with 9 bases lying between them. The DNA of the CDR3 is TGCGCCAGCAGCAAGGGTCCTAATCAGCCCCAGCATTTT. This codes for CASSKGPNQPQHF.